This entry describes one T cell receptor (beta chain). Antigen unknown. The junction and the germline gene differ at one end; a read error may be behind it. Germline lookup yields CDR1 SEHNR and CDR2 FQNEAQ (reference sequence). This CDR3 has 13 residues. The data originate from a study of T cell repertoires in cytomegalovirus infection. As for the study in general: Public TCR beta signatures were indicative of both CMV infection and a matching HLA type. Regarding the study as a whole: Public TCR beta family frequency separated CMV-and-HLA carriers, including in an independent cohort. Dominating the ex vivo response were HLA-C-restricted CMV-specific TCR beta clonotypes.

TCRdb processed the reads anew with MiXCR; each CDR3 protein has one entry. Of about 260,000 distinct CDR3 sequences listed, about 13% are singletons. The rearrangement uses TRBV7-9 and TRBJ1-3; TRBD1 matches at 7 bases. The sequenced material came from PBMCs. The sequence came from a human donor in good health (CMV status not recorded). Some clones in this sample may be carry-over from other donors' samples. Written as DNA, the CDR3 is TGTGCCAGCTTTTCCGCGGGGACAGCGAAAATGAATTTC. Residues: CASFSAGTAKMNF. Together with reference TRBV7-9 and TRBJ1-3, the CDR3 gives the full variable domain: DTGVSQNPRHKITKRGQNVTFRCDPISEHNRLYWYRQTLGQGPEFLTYFQNEAQLEKSRLLSDRFSAERPKGSFSTLEIQRTEQGDSAMYLCASFSAGTAKMNFGEGSWLTVV.